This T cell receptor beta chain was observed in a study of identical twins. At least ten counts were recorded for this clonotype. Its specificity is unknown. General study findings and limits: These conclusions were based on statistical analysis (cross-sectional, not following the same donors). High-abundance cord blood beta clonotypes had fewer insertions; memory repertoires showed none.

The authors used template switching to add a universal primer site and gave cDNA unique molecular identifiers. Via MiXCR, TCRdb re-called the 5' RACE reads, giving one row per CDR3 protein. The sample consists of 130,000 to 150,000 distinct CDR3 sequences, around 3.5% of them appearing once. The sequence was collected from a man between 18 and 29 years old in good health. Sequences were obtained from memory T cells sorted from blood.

The CDR3 bases are TGTGCCAGCAGACAGGGGGCGCAAGAGACCCAGTACTTC. Translated: CASRQGAQETQYF. The rearrangement joins TRBV5-5 to TRBJ2-5; 9 bases are shared with TRBD1. Germline lookup yields CDR1 SGHKS and CDR2 YYEKEE (reference sequence). The CDR3 runs to 13 residues. V lost 5 bases to trimming and J lost 2 bases; unmatched junction nucleotides: 1.